This T cell receptor beta chain is from a study of identical twins. Broader study findings: Carriage of fewer insertions was seen in abundant cord blood beta clonotypes, whereas memory repertoires showed none. With monozygotic twins, out-of-frame TCR alpha sharing exceeded what models estimated.

Using its own MiXCR run on the 5' RACE reads, TCRdb lists one record per CDR3 protein. The table has some 1,600,000 distinct CDR3 sequences, 32% seen once. As to this clonotype: Its antigen remains unidentified. Relative to the germline gene, one junction end is altered; a read error may explain this.

The CDR3 is 15 residues long. Germline V gene sequence: CDR1 LGHDT, CDR2 YNNKEL (reference sequence). The chain combines TRBV3-1 with TRBJ1-1, with D possibly being TRBD1 (5 bases). The receptor comes from a newborn girl in good health. Sequenced: cord blood. The CDR3 sequence is CASSQDFRVNAEAFF. The DNA of the CDR3 is TGTGCCAGCAGCCAAGATTTCAGGGTGAACGCTGAAGCTTTCTTT.